The present T cell receptor (beta chain) was sequenced within a study of T cells in Graves' hyperthyroidism and ophthalmopathy. Regions amplified from RNA transcripts were the TCR beta CDR3 regions. The TCR CDR3 was amplified in a first-round RT-PCR using the HTBI primer set. TCRdb passed the multiplex PCR reads through MiXCR, listing each CDR3 protein once. The table shows 600,000 to 650,000 distinct CDR3 sequences, with roughly 20% occurring only once. Trimming took 4 bases from V and 0 from J, leaving 34 bases between them. The CDR3 length is 23 residues. Germline loops: CDR1 SGHAT, CDR2 FQNNGV. Uncontrolled infection, other autoimmune disease, pregnancy or lactation led to exclusion.

The TCR comes from a man aged 25-40 years with Graves' ophthalmopathy. The chain joins TRBV11-2 to TRBJ2-4, with TRBD1 as a possible D gene (6 bases). Sequenced input: blood. The CDR3 sequence is CASSSPVGPAGDGPFLAKNIQYF. The CDR3 DNA reads TGTGCCAGCAGCTCTCCGGTGGGCCCGGCAGGGGACGGTCCATTTCTAGCCAAAAACATTCAGTACTTC.